This T cell receptor beta chain originates from a study of cytomegalovirus exposure and HLA in healthy donors. Generated by immunoSEQ multiplex PCR, the TCRdb table keeps only in-frame clones and is missing some. The repertoire holds around 150,000 clones, approximately 81% seen once, with roughly 10% in the top ten. The trim removed 4 bases at V and 4 bases at J, leaving 4 bases unmatched. This CDR3 has 15 residues. CDR1 SGHRS and CDR2 YFSETQ come from the germline V gene. Whole-study findings and limits: Researchers reported that a few CMV-associated chains were confirmed in vitro as CMV antigen-specific. The study recorded fewer than 200 TCR beta chains that were cytomegalovirus-associated.

This clone has just a few counts. As yet, its antigen is unknown. The source material was PBMCs. The TCR comes from a man aged 25-45 years in good health and CMV-seropositive. The V and J genes are TRBV5-1 and TRBJ2-7, with 14 bases identical to TRBD2. CDR3 residues: CASSEGTSGSYEQYF. CDR3 DNA: TGCGCCAGCAGCGAGGGGACTAGCGGGAGTTACGAGCAGTACTTC.